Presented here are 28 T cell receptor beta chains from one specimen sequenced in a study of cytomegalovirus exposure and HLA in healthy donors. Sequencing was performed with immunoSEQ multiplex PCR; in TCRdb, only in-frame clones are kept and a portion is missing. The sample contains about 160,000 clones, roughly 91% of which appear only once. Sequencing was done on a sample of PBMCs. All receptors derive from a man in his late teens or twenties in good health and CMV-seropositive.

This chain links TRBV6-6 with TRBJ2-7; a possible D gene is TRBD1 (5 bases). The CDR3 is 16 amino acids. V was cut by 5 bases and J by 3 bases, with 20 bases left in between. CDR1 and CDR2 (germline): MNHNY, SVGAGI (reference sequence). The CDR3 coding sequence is TGTGCCAGCAGTCCTGGGGCTGCGGAGAGGAGCTACGAGCAGTACTTC. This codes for CASSPGAAERSYEQYF.

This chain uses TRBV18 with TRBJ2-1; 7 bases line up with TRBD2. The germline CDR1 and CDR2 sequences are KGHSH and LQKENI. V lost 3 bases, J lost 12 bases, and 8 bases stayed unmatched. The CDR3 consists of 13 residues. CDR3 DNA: TGTGCCAGCTCACCGGGTGCGGGAGTAGGGCAGTTCTTC. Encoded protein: CASSPGAGVGQFF.

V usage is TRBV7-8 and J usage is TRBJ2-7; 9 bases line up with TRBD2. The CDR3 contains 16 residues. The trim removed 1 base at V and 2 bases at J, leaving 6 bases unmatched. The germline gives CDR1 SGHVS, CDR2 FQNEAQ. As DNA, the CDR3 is TGTGCCAGCAGCTTAGTGACTAGCGGAGGCCCCTACGAGCAGTACTTC. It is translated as CASSLVTSGGPYEQYF.

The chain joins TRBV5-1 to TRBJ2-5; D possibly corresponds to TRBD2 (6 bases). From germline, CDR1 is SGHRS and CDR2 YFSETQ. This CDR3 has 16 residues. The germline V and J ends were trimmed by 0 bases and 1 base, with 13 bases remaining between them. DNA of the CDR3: TGCGCCAGCAGCTTGGGGCTCGGGAGCGCCCAAGAGACCCAGTACTTC. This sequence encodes CASSLGLGSAQETQYF.

CDR3 sequence: CASSFLAGGLDQNEQFF. The CDR3 DNA sequence: TGTGCCAGCAGCTTTTTAGCGGGAGGTCTGGATCAGAATGAGCAGTTCTTC. The rearrangement joins TRBV11-2 to TRBJ2-1; 10 bases are shared with TRBD2. Germline V CDR1 and CDR2: SGHAT, FQNNGV. The CDR3 sequence is 17 residues long. V was pared by 3 bases and J by 7 bases, with 12 bases of the junction left unmatched.

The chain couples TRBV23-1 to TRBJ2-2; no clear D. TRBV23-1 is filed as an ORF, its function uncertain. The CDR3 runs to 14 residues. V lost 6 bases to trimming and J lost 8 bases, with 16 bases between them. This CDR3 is CASSLNGDFGELFF. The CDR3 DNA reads TGCGCCAGCAGCCTCAACGGAGATTTTGGGGAGCTGTTTTTT.

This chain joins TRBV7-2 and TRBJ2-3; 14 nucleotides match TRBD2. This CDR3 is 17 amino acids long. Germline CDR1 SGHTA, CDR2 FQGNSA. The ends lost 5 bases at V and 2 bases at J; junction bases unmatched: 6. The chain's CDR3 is CASSLLTSGRATDTQYF. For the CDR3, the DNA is TGTGCCAGCAGCCTTCTGACTAGCGGGAGGGCCACAGATACGCAGTATTTT. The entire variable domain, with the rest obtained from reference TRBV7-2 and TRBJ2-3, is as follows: GAGVSQSPSNKVTEKGKDVELRCDPISGHTALYWYRQSLGQGLEFLIYFQGNSAPDKSGLPSDRFSAERTGGSVSTLTIQRTQQEDSAVYLCASSLLTSGRATDTQYFGPGTRLTVL.

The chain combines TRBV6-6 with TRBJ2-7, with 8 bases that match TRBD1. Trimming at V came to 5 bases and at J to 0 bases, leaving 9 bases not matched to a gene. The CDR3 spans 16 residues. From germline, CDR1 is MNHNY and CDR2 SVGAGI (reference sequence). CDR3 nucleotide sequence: TGTGCCAGCAGTACCTGGGACAGGAGTAGCTCCTACGAGCAGTACTTC. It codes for CASSTWDRSSSYEQYF.

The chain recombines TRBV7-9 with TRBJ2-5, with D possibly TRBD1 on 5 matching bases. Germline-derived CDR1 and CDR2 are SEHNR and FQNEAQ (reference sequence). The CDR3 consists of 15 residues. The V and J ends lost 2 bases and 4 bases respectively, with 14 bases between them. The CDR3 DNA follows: TGTGCCAGCAGCTTAAGTACAGGATCCGGAGAGACCCAGTACTTC. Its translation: CASSLSTGSGETQYF.

The CDR3 DNA is TGTGCCAGCAGCCGGGATGGCACTGAAGCTTTCTTT. Translation: CASSRDGTEAFF. The rearrangement joins TRBV7-9 to TRBJ1-1; D unclear. Trimming stripped 5 bases from V and 4 bases from J, with 8 bases between. Germline-derived CDR1 and CDR2 are SEHNR and FQNEAQ (reference sequence). The CDR3 has 12 residues.

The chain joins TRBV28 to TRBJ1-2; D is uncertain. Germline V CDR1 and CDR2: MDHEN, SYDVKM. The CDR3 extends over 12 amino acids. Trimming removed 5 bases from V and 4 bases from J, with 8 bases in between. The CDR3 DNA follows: TGTGCCAGCAGTCCCCGGGTCTATGGCTACACCTTC. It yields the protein CASSPRVYGYTF.

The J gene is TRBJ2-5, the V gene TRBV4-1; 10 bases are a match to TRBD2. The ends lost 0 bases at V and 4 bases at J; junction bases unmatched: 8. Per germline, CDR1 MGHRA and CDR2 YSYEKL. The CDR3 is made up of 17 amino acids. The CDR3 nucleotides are TGCGCCAGCAGCCAAGATCGACGAGCGGGAGGGGGAGAGACCCAGTACTTC. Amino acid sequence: CASSQDRRAGGGETQYF.

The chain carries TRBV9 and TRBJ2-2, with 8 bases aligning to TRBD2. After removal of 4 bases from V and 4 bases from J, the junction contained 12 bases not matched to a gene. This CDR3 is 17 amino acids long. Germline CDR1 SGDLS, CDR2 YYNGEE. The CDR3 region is CASSPEILADVTGELFF. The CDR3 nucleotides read TGTGCCAGCAGCCCAGAGATACTAGCGGATGTCACCGGGGAGCTGTTTTTT.

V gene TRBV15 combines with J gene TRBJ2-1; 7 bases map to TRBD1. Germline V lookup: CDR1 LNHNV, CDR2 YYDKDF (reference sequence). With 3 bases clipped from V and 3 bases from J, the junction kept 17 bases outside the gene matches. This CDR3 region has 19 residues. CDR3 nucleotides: TGTGCCACCAGCAGGGTGGAAAAAGACAGGGCCTACGTCTACAATGAGCAGTTCTTC. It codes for CATSRVEKDRAYVYNEQFF.

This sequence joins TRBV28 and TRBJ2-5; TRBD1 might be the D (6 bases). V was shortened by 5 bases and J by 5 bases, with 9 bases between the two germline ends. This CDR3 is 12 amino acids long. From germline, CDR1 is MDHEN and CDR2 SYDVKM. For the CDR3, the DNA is TGTGCCAGCAGTGGGACACAGGAGACCCAGTACTTC. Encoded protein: CASSGTQETQYF.

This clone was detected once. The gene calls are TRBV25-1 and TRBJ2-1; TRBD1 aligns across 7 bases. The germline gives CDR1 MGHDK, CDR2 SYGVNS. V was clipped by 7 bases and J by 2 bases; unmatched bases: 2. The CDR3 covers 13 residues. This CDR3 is CASKQGAYNEQFF. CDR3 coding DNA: TGTGCCAGCAAGCAGGGGGCCTACAATGAGCAGTTCTTC.

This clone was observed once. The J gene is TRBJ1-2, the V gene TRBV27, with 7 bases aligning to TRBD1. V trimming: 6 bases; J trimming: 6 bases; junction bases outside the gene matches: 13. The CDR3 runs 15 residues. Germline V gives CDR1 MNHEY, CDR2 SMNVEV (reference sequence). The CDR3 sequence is CASRTNSGGRNGYTF. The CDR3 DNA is TGTGCCAGCAGGACTAACTCAGGGGGGAGGAATGGCTACACCTTC.

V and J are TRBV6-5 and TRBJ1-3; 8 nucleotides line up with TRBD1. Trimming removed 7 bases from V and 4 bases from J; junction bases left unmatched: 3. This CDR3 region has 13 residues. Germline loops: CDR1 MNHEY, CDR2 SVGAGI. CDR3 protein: CASTGGYGNTIYF. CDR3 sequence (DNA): TGTGCCAGCACAGGGGGCTACGGAAACACCATATATTTT.

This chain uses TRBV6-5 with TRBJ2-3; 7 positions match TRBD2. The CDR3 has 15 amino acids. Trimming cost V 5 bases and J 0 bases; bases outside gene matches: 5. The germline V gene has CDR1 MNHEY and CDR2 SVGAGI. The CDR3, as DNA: TGTGCCAGCAGTGTGGCTAGCGGTAGCACAGATACGCAGTATTTT. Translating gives CASSVASGSTDTQYF.

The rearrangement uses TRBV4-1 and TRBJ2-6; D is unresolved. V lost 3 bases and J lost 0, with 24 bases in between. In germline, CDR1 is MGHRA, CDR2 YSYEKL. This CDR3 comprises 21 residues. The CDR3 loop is CASSHPSLTKLRSSGANVLTF. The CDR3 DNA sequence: TGCGCCAGCAGCCATCCCTCCCTCACTAAGCTCCGCAGCTCTGGGGCCAACGTCCTGACTTTC.

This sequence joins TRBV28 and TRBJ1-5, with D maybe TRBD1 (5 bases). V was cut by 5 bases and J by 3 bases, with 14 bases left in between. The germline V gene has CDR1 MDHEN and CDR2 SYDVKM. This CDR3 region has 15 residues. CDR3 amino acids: CASSPESGPNQPQHF. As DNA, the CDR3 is TGTGCCAGCAGTCCGGAATCAGGGCCCAATCAGCCCCAGCATTTT.

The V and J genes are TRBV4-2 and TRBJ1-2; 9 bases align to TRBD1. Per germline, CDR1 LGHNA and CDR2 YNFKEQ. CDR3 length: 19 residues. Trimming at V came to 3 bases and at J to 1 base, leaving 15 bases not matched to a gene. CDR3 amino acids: CASSHTGTGLVGHNYGYTF. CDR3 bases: TGTGCCAGCAGCCATACCGGGACAGGGCTCGTGGGCCATAACTATGGCTACACCTTC.

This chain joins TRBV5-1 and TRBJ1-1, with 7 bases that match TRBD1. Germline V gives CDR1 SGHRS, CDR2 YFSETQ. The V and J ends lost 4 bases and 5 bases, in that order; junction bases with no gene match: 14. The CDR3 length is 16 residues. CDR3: CASSLGTDPKGTEAFF. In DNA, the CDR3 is TGCGCCAGCAGCCTCGGGACAGACCCAAAGGGGACTGAAGCTTTCTTT.

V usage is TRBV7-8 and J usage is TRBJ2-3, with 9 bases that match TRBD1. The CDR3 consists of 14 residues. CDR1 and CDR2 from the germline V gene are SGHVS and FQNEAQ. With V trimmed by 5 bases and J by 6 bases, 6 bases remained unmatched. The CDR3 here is CASSGQGRLDTQYF. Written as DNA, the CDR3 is TGTGCCAGCAGCGGACAGGGGAGGCTGGATACGCAGTATTTT.

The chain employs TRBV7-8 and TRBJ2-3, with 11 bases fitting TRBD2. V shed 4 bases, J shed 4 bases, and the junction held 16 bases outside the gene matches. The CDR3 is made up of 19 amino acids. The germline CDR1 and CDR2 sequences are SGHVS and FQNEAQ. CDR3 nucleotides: TGTGCCAGCAGCTGGGATCTTCTAGCGGGAGGTACAATCGCAGATACGCAGTATTTT. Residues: CASSWDLLAGGTIADTQYF. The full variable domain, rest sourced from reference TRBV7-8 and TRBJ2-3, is GAGVSQSPRYKVAKRGQDVALRCDPISGHVSLFWYQQALGQGPEFLTYFQNEAQLDKSGLPSDRFFAERPEGSVSTLKIQRTQQEDSAVYLCASSWDLLAGGTIADTQYFGPGTRLTVL.

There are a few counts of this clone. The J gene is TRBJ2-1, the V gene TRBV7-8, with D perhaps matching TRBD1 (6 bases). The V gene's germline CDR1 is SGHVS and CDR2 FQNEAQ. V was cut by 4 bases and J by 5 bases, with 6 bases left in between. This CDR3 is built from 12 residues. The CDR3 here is CASSWTDNEQFF. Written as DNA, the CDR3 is TGTGCCAGCAGCTGGACAGACAATGAGCAGTTCTTC.

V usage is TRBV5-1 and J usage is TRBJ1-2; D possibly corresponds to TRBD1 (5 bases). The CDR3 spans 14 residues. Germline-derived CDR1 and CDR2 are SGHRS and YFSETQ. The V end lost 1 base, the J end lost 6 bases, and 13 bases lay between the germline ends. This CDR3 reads CASSLRWQGDGYTF. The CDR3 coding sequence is TGCGCCAGCAGCTTGCGGTGGCAGGGCGATGGCTACACCTTC.

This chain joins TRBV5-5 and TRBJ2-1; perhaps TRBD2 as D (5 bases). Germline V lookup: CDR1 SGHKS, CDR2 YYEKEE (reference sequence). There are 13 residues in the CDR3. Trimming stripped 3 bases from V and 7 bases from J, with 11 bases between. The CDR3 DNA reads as TGTGCCAGCAGCTCGGACTCCTGGAATGAGCAGTTCTTC. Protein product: CASSSDSWNEQFF.